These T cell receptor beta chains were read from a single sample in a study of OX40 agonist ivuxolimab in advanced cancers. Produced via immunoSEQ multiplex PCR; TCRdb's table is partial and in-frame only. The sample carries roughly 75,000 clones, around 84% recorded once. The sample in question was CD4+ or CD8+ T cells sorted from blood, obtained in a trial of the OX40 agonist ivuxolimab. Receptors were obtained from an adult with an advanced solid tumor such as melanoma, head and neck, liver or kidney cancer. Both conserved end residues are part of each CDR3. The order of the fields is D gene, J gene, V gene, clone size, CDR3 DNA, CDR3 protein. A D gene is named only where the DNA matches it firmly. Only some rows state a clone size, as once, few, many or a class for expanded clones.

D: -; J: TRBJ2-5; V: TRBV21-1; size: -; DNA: TGTGCCAGCAGCAAAGACAGGCAGACTAGCGGGAGGGCCGAGCAAGAGACCCAGTACTTC; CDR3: CASSKDRQTSGRAEQETQYF
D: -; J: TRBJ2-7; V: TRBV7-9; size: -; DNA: TGTGCCAGCAGCTCTACCGGGGGATACGAGCAGTACTTC; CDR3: CASSSTGGYEQYF
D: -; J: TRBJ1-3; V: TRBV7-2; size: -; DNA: TGTGCCAGCAGACTGGGACAACGTGGAAACACCATATATTTT; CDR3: CASRLGQRGNTIYF
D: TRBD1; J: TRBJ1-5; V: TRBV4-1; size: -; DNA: TGCGCCAGCAGCCAGTCCGGACAGGGAAGAGGACAGCCCCAGCATTTT; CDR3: CASSQSGQGRGQPQHF
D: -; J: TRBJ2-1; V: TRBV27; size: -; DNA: TGTGCCAGCAGGCCACGGGGCTACAATGAGCAGTTCTTC; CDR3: CASRPRGYNEQFF
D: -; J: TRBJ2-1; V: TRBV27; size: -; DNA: TGTGCCAGCAGTTTATTCGCCGCTCGAGGGGGCAATGAGCAGTTCTTC; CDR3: CASSLFAARGGNEQFF
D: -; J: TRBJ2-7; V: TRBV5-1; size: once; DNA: TGCGCCAGCAGCTTGGTTGACCAATCCTTCGAGCAGTACTTC; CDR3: CASSLVDQSFEQYF
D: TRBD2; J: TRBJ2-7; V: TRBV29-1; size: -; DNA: TGCAGCGTGGCCACTGGGGCTAGCGGGAGGGGTGAGCAGTACTTC; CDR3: CSVATGASGRGEQYF
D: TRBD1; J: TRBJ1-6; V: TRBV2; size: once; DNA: TGTGCCAGCAGCCGAGGGACAGGGATAACAAATTCACCCCTCCACTTT; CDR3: CASSRGTGITNSPLHF
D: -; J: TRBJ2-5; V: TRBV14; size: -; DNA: TGTGCCAGCAGCCCACCGCTAGGTCTAATGGGGGAGACCCAGTACTTC; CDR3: CASSPPLGLMGETQYF
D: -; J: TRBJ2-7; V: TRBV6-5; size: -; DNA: TGTGCCAGCAGTTACAAGTCAGCAGGCGAGCAGTGCTTC; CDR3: CASSYKSAGEQCF
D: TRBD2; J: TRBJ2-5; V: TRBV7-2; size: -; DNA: TGTGCCAGCAGCTTAGGGTTCCAAGCGGGAGGATCTGAGACCCAGTACTTC; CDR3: CASSLGFQAGGSETQYF
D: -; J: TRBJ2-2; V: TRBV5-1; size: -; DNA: TGCGCCAGCGCCACCAGGGGGGAGCTGTTTTTT; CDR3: CASATRGELFF
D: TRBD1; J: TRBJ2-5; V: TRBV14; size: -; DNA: TGTGCCAGCAGCCAAGGGCCTGGACAGGGCCAAGAGACCCAGTACTTC; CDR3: CASSQGPGQGQETQYF
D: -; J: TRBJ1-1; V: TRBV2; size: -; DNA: TGTGCCAGCAGTGGCGGGGGGGCGCGAACTGAAGCTTTCTTT; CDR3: CASSGGGARTEAFF
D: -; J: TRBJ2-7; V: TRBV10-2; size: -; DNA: TGCGCCACCCAGTGGAGAGGAAACGACGAGCAGTACTTC; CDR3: CATQWRGNDEQYF
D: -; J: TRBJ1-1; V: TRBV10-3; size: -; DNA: TGTGCCATCAGTCTCTCCCTAGACCTGAACACTGAAGCTTTCTTT; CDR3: CAISLSLDLNTEAFF
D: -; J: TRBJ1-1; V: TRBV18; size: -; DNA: TGTGCCAGCTCCCCCCGCCAGAGCCTCACTGAAGCTTTCTTT; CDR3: CASSPRQSLTEAFF
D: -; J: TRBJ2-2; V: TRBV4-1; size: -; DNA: TGCGCCAGCAGCCCTCTTTCGGGGATCACCGGGGAGCTGTTTTTT; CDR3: CASSPLSGITGELFF
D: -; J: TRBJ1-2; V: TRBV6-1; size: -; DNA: TGTGCCAGCAGTGAACGTCGGAAAGGTGGGGGGACTGAGTATGGCTACACCTTC; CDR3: CASSERRKGGGTEYGYTF
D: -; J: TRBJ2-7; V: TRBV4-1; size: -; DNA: TGCGCCAGCAGCCAACCCCTGGGAGGTGGGGAGCAGTACTTC; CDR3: CASSQPLGGGEQYF
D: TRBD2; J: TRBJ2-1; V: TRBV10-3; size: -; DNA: TGTGCCATCAGTGAGTCGGTGGCGGGAGCCCGAGAAGTCTACAATGAGCAGTTCTTC; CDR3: CAISESVAGAREVYNEQFF
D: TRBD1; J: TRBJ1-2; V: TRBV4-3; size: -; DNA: TGCGCCAGCAGCCGCAACCAGGGGGCGGGCGGCTACACCTTC; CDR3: CASSRNQGAGGYTF
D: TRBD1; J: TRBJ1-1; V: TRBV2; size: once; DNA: TGTGCCAGCAAGGGACAGTTGAACACTGAAGCTTTCTTT; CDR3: CASKGQLNTEAFF